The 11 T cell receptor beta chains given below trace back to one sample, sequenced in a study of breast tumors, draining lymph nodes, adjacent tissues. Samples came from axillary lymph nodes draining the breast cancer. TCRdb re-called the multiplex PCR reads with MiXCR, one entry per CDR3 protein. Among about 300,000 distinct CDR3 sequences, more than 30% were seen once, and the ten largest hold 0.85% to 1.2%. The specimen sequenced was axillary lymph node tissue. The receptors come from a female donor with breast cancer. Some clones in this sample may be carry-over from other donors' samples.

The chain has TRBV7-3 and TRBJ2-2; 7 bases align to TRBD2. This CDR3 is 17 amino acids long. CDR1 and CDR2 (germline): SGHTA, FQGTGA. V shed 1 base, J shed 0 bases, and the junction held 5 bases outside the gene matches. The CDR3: CASSLMSSGPNTGELFF. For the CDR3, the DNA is TGTGCCAGCAGCTTAATGTCTAGCGGCCCGAACACCGGGGAGCTGTTTTTT.

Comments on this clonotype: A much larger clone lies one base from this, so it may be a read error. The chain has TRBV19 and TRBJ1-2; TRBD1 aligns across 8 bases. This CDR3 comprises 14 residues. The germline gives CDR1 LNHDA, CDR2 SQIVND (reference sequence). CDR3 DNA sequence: TGTGCCAGTACCCTTGGACAGGGTAACTATCGCTACACCTTC. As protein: CASTLGQGNYRYTF.

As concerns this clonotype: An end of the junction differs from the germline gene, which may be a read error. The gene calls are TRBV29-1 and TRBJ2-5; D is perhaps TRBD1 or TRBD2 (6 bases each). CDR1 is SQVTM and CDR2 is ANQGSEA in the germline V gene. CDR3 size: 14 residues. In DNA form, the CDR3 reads TGCAGCGTCGAAGACGGAGGGGGAAAAGAGACCCAGTACTTC. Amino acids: CSVEDGGGKETQYF.

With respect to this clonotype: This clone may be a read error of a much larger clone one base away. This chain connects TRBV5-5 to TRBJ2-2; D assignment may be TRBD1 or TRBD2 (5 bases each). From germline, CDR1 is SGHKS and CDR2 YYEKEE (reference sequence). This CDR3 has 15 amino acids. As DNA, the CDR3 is TGTGCCAGCGGCTTGGGGGACCGGACGTACGGGGAGCTGTTTTTT. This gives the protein CASGLGDRTYGELFF.

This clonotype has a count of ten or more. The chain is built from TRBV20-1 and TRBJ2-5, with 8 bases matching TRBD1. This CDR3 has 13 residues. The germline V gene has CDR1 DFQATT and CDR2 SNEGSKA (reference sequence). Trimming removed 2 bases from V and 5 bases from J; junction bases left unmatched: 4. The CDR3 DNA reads TGCAGTGCTAGAAATCAGGGGGCTGAGACCCAGTACTTC. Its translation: CSARNQGAETQYF.

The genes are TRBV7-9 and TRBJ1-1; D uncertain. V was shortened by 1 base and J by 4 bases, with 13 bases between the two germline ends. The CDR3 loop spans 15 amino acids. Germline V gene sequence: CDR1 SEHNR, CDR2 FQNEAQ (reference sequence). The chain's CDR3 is CASSLGFGDVTEAFF. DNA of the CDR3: TGTGCCAGCAGCTTAGGATTTGGGGATGTCACTGAAGCTTTCTTT. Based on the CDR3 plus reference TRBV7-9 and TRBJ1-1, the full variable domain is DTGVSQNPRHKITKRGQNVTFRCDPISEHNRLYWYRQTLGQGPEFLTYFQNEAQLEKSRLLSDRFSAERPKGSFSTLEIQRTEQGDSAMYLCASSLGFGDVTEAFFGQGTRLTVV.

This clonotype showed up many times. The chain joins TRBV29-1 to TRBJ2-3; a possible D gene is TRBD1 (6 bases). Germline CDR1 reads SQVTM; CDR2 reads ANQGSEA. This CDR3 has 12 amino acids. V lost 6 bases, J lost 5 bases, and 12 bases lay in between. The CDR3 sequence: CSVSQGQDTQYF. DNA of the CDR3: TGCAGCGTATCACAGGGCCAAGATACGCAGTATTTT.

CDR3 sequence reads: CASSAGQVTDTQYF. Here the CDR3 DNA reads TGTGCCAGCAGTGCGGGACAGGTTACAGATACGCAGTATTTT. The genes are TRBV3-1 and TRBJ2-3, with 8 bases aligning to TRBD1. This CDR3 contains 14 residues. CDR1 LGHDT and CDR2 YNNKEL come from the germline V gene (reference sequence). V shed 6 bases and J 3 bases; nucleotides not matched to a gene: 5.

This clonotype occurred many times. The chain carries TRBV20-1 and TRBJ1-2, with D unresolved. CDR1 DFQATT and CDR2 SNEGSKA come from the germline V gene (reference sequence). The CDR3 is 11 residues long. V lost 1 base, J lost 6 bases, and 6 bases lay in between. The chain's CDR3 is CSARVRHGYTF. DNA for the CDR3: TGCAGTGCTAGAGTTAGACATGGCTACACCTTC.

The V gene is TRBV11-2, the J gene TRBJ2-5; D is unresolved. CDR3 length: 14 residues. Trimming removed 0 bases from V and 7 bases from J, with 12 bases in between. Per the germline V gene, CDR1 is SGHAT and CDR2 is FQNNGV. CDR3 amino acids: CASSLDSSRGTQYF. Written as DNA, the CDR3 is TGTGCCAGCAGCTTAGATTCCTCAAGAGGGACCCAGTACTTC.

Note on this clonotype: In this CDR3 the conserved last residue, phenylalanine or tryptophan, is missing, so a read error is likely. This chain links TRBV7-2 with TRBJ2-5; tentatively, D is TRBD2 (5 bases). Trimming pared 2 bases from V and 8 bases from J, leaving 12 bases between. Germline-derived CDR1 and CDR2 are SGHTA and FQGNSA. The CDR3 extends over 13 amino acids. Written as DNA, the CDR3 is TGTGCCAGCAGCTTAAGAGGGTCGCAAACCCAGTACTCC. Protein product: CASSLRGSQTQYS.